This record looks at one T cell receptor beta chain sequence and its context. Trimming stripped 3 bases from V and 4 bases from J, with 16 bases between. This CDR3 has 15 amino acids. CDR1 is LGHNA and CDR2 is YSLEER in the germline V gene. This record comes from a study of T cells in Graves' hyperthyroidism and ophthalmopathy. Amplification targeted TCR beta CDR3 regions from RNA transcripts. The HTBI primer set was used in a first-round RT-PCR of the TCR CDR3. TCRdb independently ran MiXCR on the multiplex PCR reads; one entry per CDR3 protein. The sample records just under 750,000 distinct CDR3 sequences, 30% to 40% being singletons.

The chain joins TRBV4-3 to TRBJ2-7; tentative D call: TRBD2 (6 bases). Sequenced input: blood. The receptor's source is a woman aged 40 to 50 with Graves' hyperthyroidism. CDR3 protein: CASSQQGGMEYEQYF. In nucleotides, the CDR3 is TGCGCCAGCAGCCAGCAGGGCGGGATGGAGTACGAGCAGTACTTC.